These 18 T cell receptor beta chains were all obtained from the same sample, sequenced in a study of T cell repertoires in cytomegalovirus infection. One entry per CDR3 protein, called by TCRdb with MiXCR from the reads. This sample has nearly 450,000 distinct CDR3 sequences, with approximately 32% found just once. Sequences were obtained from PBMCs. These receptors all stem from a human donor in good health (CMV status not recorded). Some clones in this sample may be carry-over from other donors' samples.

The genes are TRBV7-2 and TRBJ2-2, with no clear D. Trimming pared 6 bases from V and 6 bases from J, leaving 11 bases between. The CDR3 is 13 amino acids. CDR1 SGHTA and CDR2 FQGNSA come from the germline V gene. The CDR3 protein is CASRRPGPGELFF. In DNA form, the CDR3 reads TGTGCCAGCAGGAGGCCCGGTCCCGGGGAGCTGTTTTTT.

In regard to this clonotype: Possible read error: a much larger clone is one base away. The chain is built from TRBV5-6 and TRBJ1-1; no clear D. Between the trimmed V and J ends, which lost 2 bases and 0 bases, there was a span of 8 bases. This CDR3 region has 14 residues. The germline gives CDR1 SGHDT, CDR2 YYEEEE. CDR3 sequence: CASSFRRMNTEAFF. In DNA, the CDR3 is TGTGCCAGCAGCTTCAGGCGGATGAACACTGAAGCTTTCTTT.

The chain is built from TRBV12-3 or TRBV12-4 and TRBJ1-1; 8 bases map to TRBD1. Trimming took 6 bases from V and 5 from J; bases not matched to a gene: 8. The CDR3 totals 14 residues. The CDR3 reads CASSIGQGGTEAFF. The DNA of the CDR3 is TGTGCCAGCAGCATAGGACAGGGTGGAACTGAAGCTTTCTTT.

Comment on this clonotype: The junction does not match germline at one end; this may be a read error. This chain uses TRBV7-9 with TRBJ1-3, with TRBD1 matching over 7 bases. Germline lookup yields CDR1 SEHNR and CDR2 FQNEAQ (reference sequence). This CDR3 spans 11 amino acids. In DNA, the CDR3 is TGTGCCAGCAGCCAGGGTCCGGGACAGAACTTT. This gives the protein CASSQGPGQNF.

V is TRBV4-3 and J is TRBJ1-6; D remains ambiguous. The CDR3 runs to 15 residues. Trimming took off 0 bases at V and 6 bases at J, with 9 bases between the two ends. Germline CDR1 is LGHNA and CDR2 is YSLEER. The CDR3 loop reads CASSQDGQLNSPLHF. The CDR3 nucleotides are TGCGCCAGCAGCCAAGATGGGCAGCTTAATTCACCCCTCCACTTT.

This clonotype showed up just a few times. The rearrangement uses TRBV7-8 and TRBJ1-2; no reliable D call. The germline V gene has CDR1 SGHVS and CDR2 FQNEAQ. Between the trimmed V and J ends, which lost 0 bases and 6 bases, there was a span of 14 bases. The CDR3 runs 15 residues. The CDR3 here is CASSLAVARGNGYTF. Here the CDR3 DNA reads TGTGCCAGCAGCTTAGCCGTGGCGAGAGGGAATGGCTACACCTTC.

This clonotype showed up just a few times. At one boundary the junction diverges from the germline segment, which might be a read error. The rearrangement links TRBV2 to TRBJ2-3, with TRBD1 matching 8 bases. The length of the CDR3 is 9 residues. Per germline, CDR1 SNHLY and CDR2 FYNNEI. DNA of the CDR3: TGTGCCAGCAGTGAGACAGGGGTGTTT. Residues: CASSETGVF.

There are many counts of this clonotype. V gene TRBV7-6 combines with J gene TRBJ2-7, with D uncertain. Germline V CDR1 and CDR2: SGHVS, FNYEAQ. The CDR3 is 13 amino acids. V shed 4 bases and J shed 3 bases, with 10 bases lying between them. The CDR3 sequence: CASSSRPDYEQYF. The CDR3 DNA sequence: TGTGCCAGCAGCTCCCGGCCAGACTACGAGCAGTACTTC.

This clonotype was recorded a few times. CDR3 nucleotide sequence: TGCAGTGCTACTGAAGTTAACACCGGGGAGCTGTTTTTT. It translates to CSATEVNTGELFF. The chain couples TRBV20-1 to TRBJ2-2, with D unresolved. The V end was cut by 4 bases, the J end by 2 bases, with 8 bases between. Per the germline V gene, CDR1 is DFQATT and CDR2 is SNEGSKA (reference sequence). The CDR3 length is 13 residues.

Ten or more counts support this clonotype. The rearrangement links TRBV7-2 to TRBJ2-1; the D gene is possibly TRBD2 (7 bases). From germline, CDR1 is SGHTA and CDR2 FQGNSA. The CDR3 contains 15 residues. The V and J ends lost 2 bases and 1 base respectively, with 9 bases between them. This chain's CDR3 is CASSLKGGSYNEQFF. The DNA for the CDR3 is TGTGCCAGCAGCTTAAAGGGGGGGTCCTACAATGAGCAGTTCTTC.

This clonotype was detected many times. The genes are TRBV6-8 and TRBJ2-5; perhaps TRBD1 as D (6 bases). The CDR3 totals 15 residues. Trimming removed 0 bases at V and 3 bases at J, with 11 bases between. Germline V gene data show CDR1 as MNHGY and CDR2 as SAAAGT. The CDR3 region is CASSYSNPGEETQYF. As DNA, the CDR3 is TGTGCCAGCAGTTACTCGAATCCAGGGGAAGAGACCCAGTACTTC.

There are a few counts of this clonotype. CDR3: CASSIGASPGNTIYF. The CDR3 region has the DNA TGCGCCAGCAGCATTGGGGCGTCGCCTGGAAACACCATATATTTT. The chain is built from TRBV5-1 and TRBJ1-3, with D perhaps matching TRBD1 (5 bases). This CDR3 has 15 amino acids. V lost 4 bases and J 2 bases, leaving 13 bases between the germline ends. The germline V gene encodes CDR1 SGHRS and CDR2 YFSETQ.

This chain joins TRBV6-2 or TRBV6-3 and TRBJ1-1, with a possible D match to TRBD1 (5 bases). This CDR3 comprises 13 residues. V lost 4 bases, J lost 7 bases, and 13 bases lay in between. CDR1 and CDR2 (germline): MNHEY, SVGEGT. The CDR3 loop reads CASSWARADEAFF. Here the CDR3 DNA reads TGTGCCAGCAGTTGGGCCAGGGCGGATGAAGCTTTCTTT.

V and J are TRBV11-1 and TRBJ2-1; TRBD2 matches at 9 bases. V was pared by 5 bases and J by 2 bases, with 4 bases of the junction left unmatched. Per germline, CDR1 SGHAT and CDR2 FQDESV (reference sequence). The length of the CDR3 is 15 residues. CDR3 nucleotides: TGTGCCAGCAGCCCTCTAGCGGGGCCCTACAATGAGCAGTTCTTC. The encoded protein is CASSPLAGPYNEQFF.

This clonotype was counted a few times. The chain combines TRBV4-2 with TRBJ1-1, with D uncertain. V was trimmed by 0 bases and J by 0 bases, leaving 8 bases between them. The germline V gene has CDR1 LGHNA and CDR2 YNFKEQ. The CDR3 is 15 residues long. In nucleotides, the CDR3 is TGTGCCAGCAGCCAAGAATTGGACCTGAACACTGAAGCTTTCTTT. It translates to CASSQELDLNTEAFF.

Only a few counts were recorded for this clonotype. The chain recombines TRBV6-8 with TRBJ2-6; 8 nucleotides line up with TRBD1. Unmatched junction bases numbered 15, after V lost 2 bases and J lost 0 bases. The CDR3 is 21 amino acids. Germline CDR1 is MNHGY and CDR2 is SAAAGT. The CDR3 DNA reads as TGTGCCAGCAGTTACGGATATCCTGGACAGGGCGGGTCCTCTGGGGCCAACGTCCTGACTTTC. Translated: CASSYGYPGQGGSSGANVLTF.

The chain combines TRBV28 with TRBJ1-6; weak D call: TRBD1 (5 bases). Germline V gene lookup returns CDR1 MDHEN and CDR2 SYDVKM. There are 14 residues in the CDR3. The germline V and J ends were trimmed by 5 bases and 7 bases, with 12 bases remaining between them. The CDR3 region has the DNA TGTGCCAGCAGTAGGGACTGGTCGAATTCACCCCTCCACTTT. It encodes CASSRDWSNSPLHF.

DNA of the CDR3: TGCAGTGCTAAGTCCGGGGGCCCTAACATTCAGTACTTC. Translated: CSAKSGGPNIQYF. The rearrangement uses TRBV20-1 and TRBJ2-4; D assignment may be TRBD1 or TRBD2 (6 bases each). The CDR3 consists of 13 residues. CDR1 and CDR2 (germline): DFQATT, SNEGSKA (reference sequence). Trimming pared 4 bases from V and 7 bases from J, leaving 14 bases between.